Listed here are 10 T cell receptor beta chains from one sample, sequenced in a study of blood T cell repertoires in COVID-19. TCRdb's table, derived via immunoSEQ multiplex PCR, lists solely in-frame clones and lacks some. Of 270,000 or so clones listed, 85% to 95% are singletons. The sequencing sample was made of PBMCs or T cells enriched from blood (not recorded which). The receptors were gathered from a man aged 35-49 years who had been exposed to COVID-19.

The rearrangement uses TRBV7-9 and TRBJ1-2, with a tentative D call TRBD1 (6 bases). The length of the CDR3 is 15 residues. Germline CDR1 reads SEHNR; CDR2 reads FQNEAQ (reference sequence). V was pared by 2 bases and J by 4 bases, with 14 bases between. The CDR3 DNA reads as TGTGCCAGCAGCTTATCAGGGGCTGAACTCTATGGCTACACCTTC. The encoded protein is CASSLSGAELYGYTF. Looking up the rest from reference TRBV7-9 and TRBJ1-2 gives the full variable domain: DTGVSQNPRHKITKRGQNVTFRCDPISEHNRLYWYRQTLGQGPEFLTYFQNEAQLEKSRLLSDRFSAERPKGSFSTLEIQRTEQGDSAMYLCASSLSGAELYGYTFGSGTRLTVV.

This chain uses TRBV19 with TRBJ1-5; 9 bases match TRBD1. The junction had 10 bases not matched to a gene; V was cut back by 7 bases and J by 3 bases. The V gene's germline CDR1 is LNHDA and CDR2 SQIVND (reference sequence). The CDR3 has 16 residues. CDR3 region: CASTSVDRGFNQPQHF. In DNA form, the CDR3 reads TGTGCCAGTACCTCAGTAGACAGGGGGTTCAATCAGCCCCAGCATTTT.

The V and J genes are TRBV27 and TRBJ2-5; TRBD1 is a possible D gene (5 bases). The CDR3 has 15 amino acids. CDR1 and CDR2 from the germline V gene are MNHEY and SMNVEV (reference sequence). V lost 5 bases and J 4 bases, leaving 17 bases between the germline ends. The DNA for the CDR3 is TGTGCCAGCAGTCACCAGGCAGGGTTGGTAGAGACCCAGTACTTC. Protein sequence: CASSHQAGLVETQYF.

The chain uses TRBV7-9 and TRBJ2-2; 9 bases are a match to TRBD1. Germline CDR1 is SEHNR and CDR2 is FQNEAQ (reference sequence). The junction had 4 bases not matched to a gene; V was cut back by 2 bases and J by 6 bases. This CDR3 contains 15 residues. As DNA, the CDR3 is TGTGCCAGCAGCTTAAGGGGGACAGGGCCCGGGGAGCTGTTTTTT. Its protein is CASSLRGTGPGELFF. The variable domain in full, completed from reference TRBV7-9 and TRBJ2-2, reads DTGVSQNPRHKITKRGQNVTFRCDPISEHNRLYWYRQTLGQGPEFLTYFQNEAQLEKSRLLSDRFSAERPKGSFSTLEIQRTEQGDSAMYLCASSLRGTGPGELFFGEGSRLTVL.

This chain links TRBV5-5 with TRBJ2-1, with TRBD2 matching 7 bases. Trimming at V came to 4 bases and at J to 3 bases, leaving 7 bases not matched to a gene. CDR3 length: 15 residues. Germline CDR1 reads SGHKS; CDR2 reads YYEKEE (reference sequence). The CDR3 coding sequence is TGTGCCAGCAGCCCCGGACTAGAGCGCTACAATGAGCAGTTCTTC. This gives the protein CASSPGLERYNEQFF.

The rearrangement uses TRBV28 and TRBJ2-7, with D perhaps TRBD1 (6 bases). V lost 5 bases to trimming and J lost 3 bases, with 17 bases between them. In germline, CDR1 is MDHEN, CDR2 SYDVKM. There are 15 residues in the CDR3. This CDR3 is CASSIQGILGYEQYF. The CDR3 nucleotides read TGTGCCAGCAGTATTCAGGGGATCTTAGGCTACGAGCAGTACTTC.

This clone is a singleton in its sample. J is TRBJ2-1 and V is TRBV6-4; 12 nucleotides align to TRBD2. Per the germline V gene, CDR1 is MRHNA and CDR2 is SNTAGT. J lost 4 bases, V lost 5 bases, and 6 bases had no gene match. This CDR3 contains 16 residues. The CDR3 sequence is CASSLTSGRGYNEQFF. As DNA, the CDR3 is TGTGCCAGCAGTCTGACTAGCGGGAGAGGGTACAATGAGCAGTTCTTC.

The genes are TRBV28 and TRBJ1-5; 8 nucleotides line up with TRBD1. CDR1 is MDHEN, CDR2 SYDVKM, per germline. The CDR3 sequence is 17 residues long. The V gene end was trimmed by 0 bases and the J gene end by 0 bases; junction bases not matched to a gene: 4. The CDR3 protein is CASSLWDRAYSNQPQHF. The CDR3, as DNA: TGTGCCAGCAGTTTATGGGACAGGGCATATAGCAATCAGCCCCAGCATTTT.

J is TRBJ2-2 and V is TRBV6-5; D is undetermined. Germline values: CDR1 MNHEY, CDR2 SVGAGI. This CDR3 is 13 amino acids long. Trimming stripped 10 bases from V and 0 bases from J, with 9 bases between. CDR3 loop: CATREPNTGELFF. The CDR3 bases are TGTGCCACCCGCGAACCGAACACCGGGGAGCTGTTTTTT.

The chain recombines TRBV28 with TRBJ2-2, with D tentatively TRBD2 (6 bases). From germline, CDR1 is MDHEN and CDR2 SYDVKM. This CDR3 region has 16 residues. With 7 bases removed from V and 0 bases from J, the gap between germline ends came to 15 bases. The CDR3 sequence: CASTSIRGTNTGELFF. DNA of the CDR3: TGTGCCAGCACATCCATTCGGGGGACGAACACCGGGGAGCTGTTTTTT.